The following is a TCR beta chain sequence with its context. Antigen unknown. TCRdb keeps only in-frame clones here, not all; method: immunoSEQ multiplex PCR. The table includes about 3,700 clones, just under 20% detected once. The data originate from a study of sequential checkpoint blockade in melanoma. Regarding treatment: randomized to nivolumab then ipilimumab (arm A) or the reverse (arm B). V gave up 7 bases and J gave up 4 bases; unmatched junction bases: 9. The CDR3 contains 14 residues. CDR1 is SQVTM, CDR2 ANQGSEA, per germline. Study-level findings and limits: Response in arm A was associated with pretreatment TIL clonality.

This TCR came from a human donor with melanoma. The chain couples TRBV29-1 to TRBJ1-4; TRBD1 aligns across 7 bases. The sample was tumor tissue (inferred from file names), taken from a patient given nivolumab and ipilimumab in sequence. CDR3 nucleotide sequence: TGCAGCGCCAGACTGACAGGGCTTAATGAAAAACTGTTTTTT. This sequence encodes CSARLTGLNEKLFF.